This TCR beta chain stems from a study of blood T cell repertoires in COVID-19. The germline V and J ends were trimmed by 7 bases and 0 bases, with 6 bases remaining between them. Looked up from germline, CDR1 is MNHEY and CDR2 is SVGAGI. The CDR3 spans 12 residues. Measured with immunoSEQ multiplex PCR; TCRdb has only the in-frame clones, and not every one. This sample has about 150,000 clones, with roughly nine tenths found just once. This TCR derives from a woman in her thirties or forties with acute or convalescent COVID-19. V is TRBV6-5 and J is TRBJ1-2, with D possibly matching TRBD1 (6 bases). Specimen: peripheral blood. Here the CDR3 reads CASNRANYGYTF. For the CDR3, the DNA is TGTGCCAGCAACAGGGCTAACTATGGCTACACCTTC.